A selection of T cell receptor beta chains follows, all from one sample in a study of response to subunit inactivated influenza vaccine. TCRdb re-called the RT-PCR reads through MiXCR, storing one row per CDR3 protein. Of a few hundred thousand distinct CDR3 sequences listed, around 13% are singletons. The sample here was PBMCs from blood, taken about 11 days after vaccination. The source is a man aged 50 or older who received an inactivated influenza vaccine. The CDR3 runs from the conserved cysteine through the conserved F or W. The D gene is left open where the match is weak. Size values are once, few and many counts, or a class for expanded clones, and some rows have none.

size	V	J	D	DNA	CDR3
.	TRBV27	TRBJ2-5	TRBD2	TGTGCCAGCCAGCCCCGCGGGGGGGCTGGAGAGACCCAGTACTTC	CASQPRGGAGETQYF
.	TRBV7-2	TRBJ2-1	.	TGTGCCAGCAGCTTAGCGGGAGGAGTCGGGAACCAAGAGCAGTTCTTC	CASSLAGGVGNQEQFF
few	TRBV20-1	TRBJ2-7	.	TGCAGTGCTATGAGGGAGACCCACGAGCAGTACTTC	CSAMRETHEQYF
.	TRBV30	TRBJ2-4	TRBD2	TGTGCCTGGAGTGTACTAGCGGGGCCCGGGGCCAAAAACATTCAGTACTTC	CAWSVLAGPGAKNIQYF
few	TRBV28	TRBJ2-3	TRBD1	TGTGCCAGCAGTCCATCGGACAGGTTCACAGATACGCAGTATTTT	CASSPSDRFTDTQYF
.	TRBV12-3/TRBV12-4	TRBJ2-5	.	TGTGCCAGCAGTACCGCTAGGAGAGAGACCCAGTACTTC	CASSTARRETQYF
.	TRBV5-1	TRBJ2-1	TRBD1	TGCGCCAGCAGCTTGGAGGGACAGCGATACAATGAGCAGTTCTTC	CASSLEGQRYNEQFF
.	TRBV11-3	TRBJ2-3	.	TGTGCCAGCAGCATGCCGGGAGATACGCAGTATTTT	CASSMPGDTQYF
few	TRBV20-1	TRBJ2-4	TRBD2	TGCAGTGCTAGAGATCTCAAACTAGCGGGAGGGCCTGGGAACATTCAGTACTTC	CSARDLKLAGGPGNIQYF
few	TRBV6-1	TRBJ2-3	.	TGTGCCAGCAAAGGGAGTGGGGGCCGGACAGATACGCAGTATTTT	CASKGSGGRTDTQYF
.	TRBV15	TRBJ2-6	.	TGTGCCACCAGCACAGTCCAGGGGTTGGGCTCTGGGGCCAACGTCCTGACTTTC	CATSTVQGLGSGANVLTF
many	TRBV4-1	TRBJ1-2	TRBD1	TGCGCCAGCAGCACAGGGGGGGACTATGGCTACACCTTC	CASSTGGDYGYTF
.	TRBV27	TRBJ1-2	.	TGTGCCAGCAGTTTATTCGGGGCAGGGGATTCGAACTATGGCTACACCTTC	CASSLFGAGDSNYGYTF
few	TRBV29-1	TRBJ2-7	TRBD1	TGCAGCGTTGAAGATCCTGGGACAGGGAAAATCCACGAGCAGTACTTC	CSVEDPGTGKIHEQYF
few	TRBV29-1	TRBJ2-7	TRBD2	TGCAGCGTTTTTGGACTAGCCTACGAGCAGTACTTC	CSVFGLAYEQYF
few	TRBV28	TRBJ2-7	.	TGTGCCAGCAGCCGGACGCGCCCAAGCGAGCAGTACTTC	CASSRTRPSEQYF
many	TRBV6-5	TRBJ2-3	TRBD2	TGTGCCAGCAGTTACTTAACTAGCGGTGCAGATACGCAGTATTTT	CASSYLTSGADTQYF
.	TRBV4-3	TRBJ2-7	TRBD1	TGCGCCAGCAGCCACGGCAGGGGGACCTACGAGCAGTACTTC	CASSHGRGTYEQYF
few	TRBV29-1	TRBJ2-5	.	TGCAGCGTTTTTCCCGACATTGAGACCCAGTACTTC	CSVFPDIETQYF
few	TRBV2	TRBJ2-2	.	TGTGCCAGCAGTGAAGCCTTCGACGGGGAGCTGTTTTTT	CASSEAFDGELFF
few	TRBV12-3/TRBV12-4	TRBJ2-5	.	TGTGCCAGCAGTTTAACAGGGTCAGAGACCCAGTACTTC	CASSLTGSETQYF
few	TRBV29-1	TRBJ1-2	TRBD1	TGCAGCGTTCATACAGGGGGCAGCTACACCTTC	CSVHTGGSYTF
.	TRBV7-9	TRBJ2-1	TRBD2	TGTGCCAGCAGCCCGGAGGGTGGTCTAGCGGAGACCAATGAGCAGTTCTTC	CASSPEGGLAETNEQFF
.	TRBV9	TRBJ2-7	.	TGTGCCAGCAGCCCTTGGGGGCAGCCCTACGAGCAGTACTTC	CASSPWGQPYEQYF
few	TRBV29-1	TRBJ2-5	TRBD2	TGCAGCGTTCGAGCGGGAGCCCAAGAGACCCAGTACTTC	CSVRAGAQETQYF
.	TRBV7-2	TRBJ1-3	.	TGTGCCAGCAGCTTAGGGGGACCGCCCGGAAACACCATATATTTT	CASSLGGPPGNTIYF
.	TRBV5-1	TRBJ2-2	.	TGCGCCAGCAGCTTTACCACAGGTTCTAGGGAGCTGTTTTTT	CASSFTTGSRELFF
.	TRBV5-1	TRBJ1-6	.	TGCGCCAGCAGGTTGGCAGATAATTCACCCCTCCACTTT	CASRLADNSPLHF
.	TRBV20-1	TRBJ1-6	.	TGCAGTGCTAGACAGCAAACCCTCCACTTT	CSARQQTLHF
.	TRBV9	TRBJ2-7	.	TGTGCCAGCAGCGCGGCTCACGGTAATAAAGTAGAGCAGTACTTC	CASSAAHGNKVEQYF
.	TRBV12-3/TRBV12-4	TRBJ1-5	.	TGTGCCAGCAGCCCAGACGCCAGCAATCAGCCCCAGCATTTT	CASSPDASNQPQHF
.	TRBV12-3/TRBV12-4	TRBJ1-3	.	TGTGCCAGCAGTTCCGGAGGGGGATCTGGAAACACCATATATTTT	CASSSGGGSGNTIYF
few	TRBV28	TRBJ1-1	TRBD1	TGTGCCAGCAGTGTGGGGACAGCCAAGAACACTGAAGCTTTCTTT	CASSVGTAKNTEAFF
few	TRBV27	TRBJ2-7	TRBD2	TGTGCCAGCAGTTCCCCAGGACTAGTGAAGTACGAGCAGTACTTC	CASSSPGLVKYEQYF
few	TRBV7-9	TRBJ2-4	.	TGTGCCAGCAGCTTAATTGGGGATTTGCTAGCCAAAAACATTCAGTACTTC	CASSLIGDLLAKNIQYF
few	TRBV29-1	TRBJ1-4	TRBD1	TGCAGTGTTGGGAGAGGGACAGCTAATGAAAAACTGTTTTTT	CSVGRGTANEKLFF
.	TRBV30	TRBJ1-3	.	TGTGCCTGGAGTGTACGGTTGTGGGGACAAACCTACTCTGGAAACACCATATATTTT	CAWSVRLWGQTYSGNTIYF
.	TRBV11-3	TRBJ2-2	.	TGTGCCAGCTCCCAGGGTCCCACCGGGGAGCTGTTTTTT	CASSQGPTGELFF
.	TRBV12-3/TRBV12-4	TRBJ2-1	.	TGTGCCAGCAGTTTAGCTCCCTCAAAGAATGAGCAGTTCTTC	CASSLAPSKNEQFF
.	TRBV5-1	TRBJ2-1	.	TGCGCCAGCAGCTTGGTTGGTAGGGCAAGCTCCTACAATGAGCAGTTCTTC	CASSLVGRASSYNEQFF
few	TRBV5-1	TRBJ2-5	.	TGCGCCAGCAGCCTCGGGAACAGGGTTGAAGAGACCCAGTACTTC	CASSLGNRVEETQYF
once	TRBV7-2	TRBJ2-7	.	TGTGCCAGCAGGAGGGACGGCCCCTACGAGCAGTACTTC	CASRRDGPYEQYF
few	TRBV6-5	TRBJ2-1	.	TGTGCCAGCAGTTACTCGGCCAATGAGCAGTTCTTC	CASSYSANEQFF
few	TRBV14	TRBJ1-2	.	TGTGCCAGCAGCCAAGGACGGAGGGCAGGCTACACCTTC	CASSQGRRAGYTF
few	TRBV7-2	TRBJ2-1	.	TGTGCCAGCAGCTTGAGAGGGTCCAATGAGCAGTTCTTC	CASSLRGSNEQFF
.	TRBV5-1	TRBJ2-1	TRBD2	TGCGCCAGCACCTCCCCCGGGACTAGCGGGGGAAATGAGCAGTTCTTC	CASTSPGTSGGNEQFF
.	TRBV29-1	TRBJ1-1	.	TGCAGCGTAAGGACATTGAACACTGAAGCTTTCTTT	CSVRTLNTEAFF
few	TRBV20-1	TRBJ1-4	TRBD1	TGCAGTGCTAGAACGGGACAGGGGGAAAAACTGTTTTTT	CSARTGQGEKLFF